This T cell receptor beta chain came from a study of blood T cell repertoires in COVID-19. The germline gives CDR1 SGHDT, CDR2 YYEEEE. With 4 bases clipped from V and 4 bases from J, the junction kept 3 bases outside the gene matches. The CDR3 spans 14 residues. Assay used: immunoSEQ multiplex PCR; TCRdb lists only in-frame clones, some missing. The data hold around 270,000 clones, with 88% observed a single time. Assignments of participants to cohorts depended upon their own reported clinical history. This sequence was found in a woman aged 40 to 55 who had been exposed to COVID-19. Input material: PBMCs or T cells enriched from blood (not recorded which). This chain joins TRBV5-6 and TRBJ2-7; the match to TRBD1 covers 12 bases. The CDR3 sequence: CASSLGQGAYEQYF. The CDR3 nucleotides read TGTGCCAGCAGCCTGGGACAGGGGGCGTACGAGCAGTACTTC. The variable domain in full, with the rest retrieved from reference TRBV5-6 and TRBJ2-7, is DAGVTQSPTHLIKTRGQQVTLRCSPKSGHDTVSWYQQALGQGPQFIFQYYEEEERQRGNFPDRFSGHQFPNYSSELNVNALLLGDSALYLCASSLGQGAYEQYFGPGTRLTVT.